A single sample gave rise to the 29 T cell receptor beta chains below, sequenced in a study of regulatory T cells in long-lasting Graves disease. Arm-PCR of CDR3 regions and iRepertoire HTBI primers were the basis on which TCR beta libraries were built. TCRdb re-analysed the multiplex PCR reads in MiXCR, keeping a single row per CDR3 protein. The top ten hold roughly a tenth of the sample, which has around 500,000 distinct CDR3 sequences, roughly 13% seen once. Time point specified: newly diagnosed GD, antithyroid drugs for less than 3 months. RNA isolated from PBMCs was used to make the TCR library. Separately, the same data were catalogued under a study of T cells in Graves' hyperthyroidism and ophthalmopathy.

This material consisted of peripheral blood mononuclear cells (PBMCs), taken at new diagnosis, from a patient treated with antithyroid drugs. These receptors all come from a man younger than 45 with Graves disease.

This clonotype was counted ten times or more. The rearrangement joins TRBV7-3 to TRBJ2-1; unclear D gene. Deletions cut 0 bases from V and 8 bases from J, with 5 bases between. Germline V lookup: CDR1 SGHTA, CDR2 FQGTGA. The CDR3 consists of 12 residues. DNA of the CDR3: TGTGCCAGCAGCTTAACAGGCCATGAGCAGTTCTTC. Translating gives CASSLTGHEQFF. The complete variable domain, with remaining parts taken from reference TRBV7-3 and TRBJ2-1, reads GAGVSQTPSNKVTEKGKYVELRCDPISGHTALYWYRQSLGQGPEFLIYFQGTGAADDSGLPNDRFFAVRPEGSVSTLKIQRTERGDSAVYLCASSLTGHEQFFGPGTRLTVL.

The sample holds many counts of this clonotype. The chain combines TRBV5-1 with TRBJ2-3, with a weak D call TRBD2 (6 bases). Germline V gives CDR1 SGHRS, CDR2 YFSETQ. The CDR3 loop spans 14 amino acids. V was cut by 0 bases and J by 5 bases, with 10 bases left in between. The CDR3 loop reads CASSLAGTRDTQYF. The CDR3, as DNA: TGCGCCAGCAGCTTGGCCGGGACTCGAGATACGCAGTATTTT.

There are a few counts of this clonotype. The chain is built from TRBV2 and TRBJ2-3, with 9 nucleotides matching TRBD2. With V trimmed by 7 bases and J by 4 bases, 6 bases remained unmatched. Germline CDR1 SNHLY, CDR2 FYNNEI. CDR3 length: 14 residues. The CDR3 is CASTWREGPDTQYF. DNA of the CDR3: TGTGCCAGCACTTGGCGGGAGGGGCCAGATACGCAGTATTTT.

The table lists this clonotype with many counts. The CDR3 protein is CSARAPAAVEQFF. The CDR3 DNA sequence: TGCAGTGCTAGAGCCCCCGCGGCGGTTGAGCAGTTCTTC. This chain uses TRBV20-1 with TRBJ2-1; D gene unclear. Germline loops: CDR1 DFQATT, CDR2 SNEGSKA (reference sequence). V was cut by 1 base and J by 9 bases, with 13 bases left in between. The CDR3 consists of 13 residues.

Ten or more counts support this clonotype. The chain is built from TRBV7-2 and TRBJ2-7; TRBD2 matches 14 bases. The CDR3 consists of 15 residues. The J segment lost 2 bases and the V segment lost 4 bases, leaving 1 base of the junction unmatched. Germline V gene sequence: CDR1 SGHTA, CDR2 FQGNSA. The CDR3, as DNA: TGTGCCAGCAGCTCGACTAGCGGGAGGGCCTACGAGCAGTACTTC. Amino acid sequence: CASSSTSGRAYEQYF.

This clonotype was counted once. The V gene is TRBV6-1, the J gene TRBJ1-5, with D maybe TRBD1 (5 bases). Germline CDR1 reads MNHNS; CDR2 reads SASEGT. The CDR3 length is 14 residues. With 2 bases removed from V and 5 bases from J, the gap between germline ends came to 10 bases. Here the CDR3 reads CASSERQGYQPQHF. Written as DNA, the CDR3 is TGTGCCAGCAGTGAAAGGCAGGGTTATCAGCCCCAGCATTTT.

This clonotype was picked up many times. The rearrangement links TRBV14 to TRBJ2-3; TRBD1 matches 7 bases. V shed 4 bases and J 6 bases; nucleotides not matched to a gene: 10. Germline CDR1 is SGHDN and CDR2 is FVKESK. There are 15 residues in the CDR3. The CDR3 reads CASSRLTGSADTQYF. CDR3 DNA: TGTGCCAGCAGCCGATTGACAGGGTCTGCGGATACGCAGTATTTT. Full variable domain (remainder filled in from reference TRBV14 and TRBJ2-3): EAGVTQFPSHSVIEKGQTVTLRCDPISGHDNLYWYRRVMGKEIKFLLHFVKESKQDESGMPNNRFLAERTGGTYSTLKVQPAELEDSGVYFCASSRLTGSADTQYFGPGTRLTVL.

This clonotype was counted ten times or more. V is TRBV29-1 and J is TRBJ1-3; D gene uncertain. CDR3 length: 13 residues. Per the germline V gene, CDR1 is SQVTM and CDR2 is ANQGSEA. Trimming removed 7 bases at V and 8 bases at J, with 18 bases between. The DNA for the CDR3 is TGCAGCGCCGTGGCAGGAGTAGGGTACACCATATATTTT. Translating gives CSAVAGVGYTIYF.

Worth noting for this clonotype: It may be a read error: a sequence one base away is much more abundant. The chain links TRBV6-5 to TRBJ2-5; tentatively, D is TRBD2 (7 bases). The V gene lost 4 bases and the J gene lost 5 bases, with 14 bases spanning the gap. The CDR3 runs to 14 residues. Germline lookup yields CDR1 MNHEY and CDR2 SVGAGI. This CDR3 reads CASSSYKGGETQYF. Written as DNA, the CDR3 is TGTGCCAGCAGTTCCTACAAGGGGGGGGAGACCCAGTACTTC.

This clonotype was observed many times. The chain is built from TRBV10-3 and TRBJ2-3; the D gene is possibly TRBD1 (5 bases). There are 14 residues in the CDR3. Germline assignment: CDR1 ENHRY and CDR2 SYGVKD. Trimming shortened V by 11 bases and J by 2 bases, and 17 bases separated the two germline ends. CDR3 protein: CASEGAGNTDTQYF. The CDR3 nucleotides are TGTGCCTCCGAAGGGGCTGGTAACACAGATACGCAGTATTTT.

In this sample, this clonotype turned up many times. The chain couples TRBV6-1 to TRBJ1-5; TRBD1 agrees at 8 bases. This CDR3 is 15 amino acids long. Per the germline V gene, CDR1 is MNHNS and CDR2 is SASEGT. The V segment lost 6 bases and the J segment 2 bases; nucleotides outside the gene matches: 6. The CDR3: CASSLSGQGNQPQHF. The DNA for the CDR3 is TGTGCCAGCAGCCTCTCGGGACAGGGCAATCAGCCCCAGCATTTT.

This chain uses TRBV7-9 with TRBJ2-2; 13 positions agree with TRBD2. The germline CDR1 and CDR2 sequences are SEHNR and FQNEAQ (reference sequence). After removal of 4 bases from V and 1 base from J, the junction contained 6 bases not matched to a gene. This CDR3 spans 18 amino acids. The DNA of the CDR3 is TGTGCCAGCAGCTCGCGGACTAGCGGGAGAGGGAACACCGGGGAGCTGTTTTTT. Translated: CASSSRTSGRGNTGELFF. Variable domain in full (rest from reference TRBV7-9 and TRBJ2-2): DTGVSQNPRHKITKRGQNVTFRCDPISEHNRLYWYRQTLGQGPEFLTYFQNEAQLEKSRLLSDRFSAERPKGSFSTLEIQRTEQGDSAMYLCASSSRTSGRGNTGELFFGEGSRLTVL.

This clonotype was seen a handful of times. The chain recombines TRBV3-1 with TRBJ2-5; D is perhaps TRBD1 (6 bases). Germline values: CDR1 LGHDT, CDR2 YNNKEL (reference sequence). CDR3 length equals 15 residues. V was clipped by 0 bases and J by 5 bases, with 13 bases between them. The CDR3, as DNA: TGTGCCAGCAGCCAAGAAGGGGCAGGGGACGAGACCCAGTACTTC. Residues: CASSQEGAGDETQYF.

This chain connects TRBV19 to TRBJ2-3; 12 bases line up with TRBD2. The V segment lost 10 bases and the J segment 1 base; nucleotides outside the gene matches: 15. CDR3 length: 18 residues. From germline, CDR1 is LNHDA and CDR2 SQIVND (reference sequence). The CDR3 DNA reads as TGTGCCACCTCGACTAGCGGGAGAGTATGGGAAGGCACAGATACGCAGTATTTT. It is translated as CATSTSGRVWEGTDTQYF. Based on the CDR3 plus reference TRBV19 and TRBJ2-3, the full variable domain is DGGITQSPKYLFRKEGQNVTLSCEQNLNHDAMYWYRQDPGQGLRLIYYSQIVNDFQKGDIAEGYSVSREKKESFPLTVTSAQKNPTAFYLCATSTSGRVWEGTDTQYFGPGTRLTVL.

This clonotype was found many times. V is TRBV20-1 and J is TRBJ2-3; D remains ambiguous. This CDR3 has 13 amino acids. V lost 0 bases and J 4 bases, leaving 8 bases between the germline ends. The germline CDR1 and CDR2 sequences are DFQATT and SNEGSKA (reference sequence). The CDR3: CSARDLRADTQYF. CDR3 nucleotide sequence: TGCAGTGCTAGAGATCTAAGGGCAGATACGCAGTATTTT.

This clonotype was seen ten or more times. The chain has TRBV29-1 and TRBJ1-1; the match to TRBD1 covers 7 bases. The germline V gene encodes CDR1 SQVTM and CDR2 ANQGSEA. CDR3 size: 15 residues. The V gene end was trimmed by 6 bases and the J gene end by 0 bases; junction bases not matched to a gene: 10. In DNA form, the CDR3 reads TGCAGCGTAACAACAGGGGACGGCGTGAACACTGAAGCTTTCTTT. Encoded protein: CSVTTGDGVNTEAFF.

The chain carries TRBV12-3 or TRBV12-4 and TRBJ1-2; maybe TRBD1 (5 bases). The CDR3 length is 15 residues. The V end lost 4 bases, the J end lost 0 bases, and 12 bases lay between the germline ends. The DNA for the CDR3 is TGTGCCAGCAGTTCCCCCAGCAGGGCTAACTATGGCTACACCTTC. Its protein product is CASSSPSRANYGYTF.

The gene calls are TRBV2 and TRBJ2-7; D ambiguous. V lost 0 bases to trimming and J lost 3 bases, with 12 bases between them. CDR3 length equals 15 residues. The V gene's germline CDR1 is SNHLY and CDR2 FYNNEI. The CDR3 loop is CASSEAISAIYEQYF. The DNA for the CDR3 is TGTGCCAGCAGTGAAGCCATCTCGGCCATCTACGAGCAGTACTTC. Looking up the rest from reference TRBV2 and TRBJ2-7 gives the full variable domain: EPEVTQTPSHQVTQMGQEVILRCVPISNHLYFYWYRQILGQKVEFLVSFYNNEISEKSEIFDDQFSVERPDGSNFTLKIRSTKLEDSAMYFCASSEAISAIYEQYFGPGTRLTVT.

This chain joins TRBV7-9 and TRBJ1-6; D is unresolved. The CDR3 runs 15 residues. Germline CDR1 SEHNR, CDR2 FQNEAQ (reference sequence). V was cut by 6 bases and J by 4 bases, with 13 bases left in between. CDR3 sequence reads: CASSLSDWYNSPLHF. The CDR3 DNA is TGTGCCAGCAGTCTTTCTGACTGGTATAATTCACCCCTCCACTTT.

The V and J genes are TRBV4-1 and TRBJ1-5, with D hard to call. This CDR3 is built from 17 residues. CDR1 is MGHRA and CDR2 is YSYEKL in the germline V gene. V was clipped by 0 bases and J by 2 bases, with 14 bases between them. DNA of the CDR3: TGCGCCAGCAGCCAAGATAGAGGGAACATGGGCAATCAGCCCCAGCATTTT. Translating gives CASSQDRGNMGNQPQHF.

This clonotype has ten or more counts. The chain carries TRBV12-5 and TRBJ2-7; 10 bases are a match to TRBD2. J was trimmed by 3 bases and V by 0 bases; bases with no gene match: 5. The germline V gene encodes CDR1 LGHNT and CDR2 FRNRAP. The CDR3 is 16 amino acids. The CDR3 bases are TGTGCTAGTGGTTTGGTATTGACTAGCGGGCACTACGAGCAGTACTTC. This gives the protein CASGLVLTSGHYEQYF.

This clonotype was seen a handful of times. The CDR3 is CAWSVVGEDTGELFF. The DNA for the CDR3 is TGTGCCTGGAGTGTAGTGGGAGAGGACACCGGGGAGCTGTTTTTT. The rearrangement joins TRBV30 to TRBJ2-2; TRBD2 might be the D (5 bases). Germline CDR1 reads GTSNPN; CDR2 reads SVGIG (reference sequence). The V end was cut by 0 bases, the J end by 3 bases, with 11 bases between. The CDR3 has 15 amino acids. Using reference TRBV30 and TRBJ2-2 for the parts outside the CDR3, the full variable domain is SQTIHQWPATLVQPVGSPLSLECTVEGTSNPNLYWYRQAAGRGLQLLFYSVGIGQISSEVPQNLSASRPQDRQFILSSKKLLLSDSGFYLCAWSVVGEDTGELFFGEGSRLTVL.

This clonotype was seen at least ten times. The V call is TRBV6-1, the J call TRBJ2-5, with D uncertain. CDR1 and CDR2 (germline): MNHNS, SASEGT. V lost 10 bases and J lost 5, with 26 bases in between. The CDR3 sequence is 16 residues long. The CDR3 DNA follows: TGTGCCACCTCTAAGGAACATGGTGTGGGAAGGGAGACCCAGTACTTC. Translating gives CATSKEHGVGRETQYF.

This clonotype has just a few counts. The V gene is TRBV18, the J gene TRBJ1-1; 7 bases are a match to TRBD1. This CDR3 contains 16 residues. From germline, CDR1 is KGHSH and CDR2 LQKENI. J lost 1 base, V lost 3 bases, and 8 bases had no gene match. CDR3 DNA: TGTGCCAGCTCACCTTATAGGGGGCTGGGGAACACTGAAGCTTTCTTT. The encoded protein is CASSPYRGLGNTEAFF.

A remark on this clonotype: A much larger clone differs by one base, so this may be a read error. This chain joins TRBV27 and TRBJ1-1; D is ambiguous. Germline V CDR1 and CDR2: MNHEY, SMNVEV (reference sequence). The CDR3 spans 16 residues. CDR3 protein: CASSLWISKKNTEALF. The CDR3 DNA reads TGTGCCAGCAGTTTATGGATCTCTAAGAAGAACACTGAAGCTCTCTTT.

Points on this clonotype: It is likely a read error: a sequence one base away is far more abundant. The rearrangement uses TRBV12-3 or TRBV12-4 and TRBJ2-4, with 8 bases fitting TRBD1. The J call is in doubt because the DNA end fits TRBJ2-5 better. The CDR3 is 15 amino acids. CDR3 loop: CASSPPLGTGGTQYF. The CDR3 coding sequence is TGTGCCAGCAGTCCCCCCCTCGGGACAGGTGGGACCCAGTACTTC.

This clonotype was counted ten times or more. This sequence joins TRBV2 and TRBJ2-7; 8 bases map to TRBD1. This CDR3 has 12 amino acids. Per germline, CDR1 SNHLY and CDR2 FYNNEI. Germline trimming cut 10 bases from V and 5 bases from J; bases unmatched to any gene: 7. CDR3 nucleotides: TGTGCCACGACAGGGGTAGTCAACGAGCAGTACTTC. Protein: CATTGVVNEQYF.

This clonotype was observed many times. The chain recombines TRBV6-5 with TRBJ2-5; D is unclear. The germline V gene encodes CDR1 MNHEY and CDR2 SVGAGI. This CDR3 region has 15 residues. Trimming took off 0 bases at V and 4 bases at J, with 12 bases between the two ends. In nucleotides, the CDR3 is TGTGCCAGCAGTTACTCGACGAGGTCGGCAGAGACCCAGTACTTC. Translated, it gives CASSYSTRSAETQYF.

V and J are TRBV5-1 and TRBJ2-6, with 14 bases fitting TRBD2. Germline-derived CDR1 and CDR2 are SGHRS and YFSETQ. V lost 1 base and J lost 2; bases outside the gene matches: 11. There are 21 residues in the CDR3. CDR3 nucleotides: TGCGCCAGCAGCTTGACCCTGACCGGGACTAGCGGGGGACCTGGGGCCAACGTCCTGACTTTC. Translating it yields CASSLTLTGTSGGPGANVLTF.